This T cell receptor beta chain originates from a study of T cells in Graves' hyperthyroidism and ophthalmopathy. Across the whole study: Peripheral blood was secured at the point of initial diagnosis, before any treatment. Study-level findings and limits: Clonotypes that were expanded in thyroid above 0.001 mostly appeared in blood too.

Ten or more counts support this clonotype. Antigen specificity is unknown. Among the patients, aged 18 to 65, hyperthyroidism was newly diagnosed and had lasted under 2 months. Lactation, pregnancy, other autoimmune disease or uncontrolled infection led to exclusion of patients. Germline loops: CDR1 SGHKS, CDR2 YYEKEE (reference sequence). The CDR3 extends over 15 amino acids. V dropped 1 base and J dropped 2 bases, with 12 bases sitting between them. TCR beta CDR3 regions were amplified from RNA. During a first-round RT-PCR of the TCR CDR3, the HTBI primer set was used. MiXCR was run by TCRdb on the multiplex PCR reads, yielding one entry per CDR3 protein. The data contain under 400,000 distinct CDR3 sequences, roughly 23% of them singletons.

Material: blood. The rearrangement uses TRBV5-5 and TRBJ1-2; possible D gene TRBD1, 6 bases. This TCR came from a woman in her forties or fifties with Graves' hyperthyroidism. DNA of the CDR3: TGTGCCAGCAGCTTGTTAGGACAGATGAACTATGGCTACACCTTC. Protein: CASSLLGQMNYGYTF.